This T cell receptor (beta chain) was identified in a study of T-cell reconstitution after alpha-beta-depleted transplantation in children. This CDR3 contains 15 residues. V shed 8 bases and J 0 bases; nucleotides not matched to a gene: 4. This clonotype was detected ten times or more. Its antigen is still unknown. Whole-study findings and limits: After transplant, at about two months, alpha-beta T cells were reportedly derived from several hundred expanded graft clones. By one year post-transplant, T-cell counts and diversity largely arose from T cells that were newly produced. Recipient T cells and thymic progenitors that survived were the source of the high TCRbeta diversity seen at day 60 in some patients.

A library of TCRbeta sequences, prepared with unique molecular identifiers, was generated. TCRdb used MiXCR to reprocess the PCR reads, holding one entry per CDR3 protein. The repertoire holds nearly 250,000 distinct CDR3 sequences, with around 7.8% as singletons. The specimen comprised PBMCs, mostly from graft donor cells, sampled 180 days after TCRalphabeta/CD19-depleted stem cell transplant. This chain uses TRBV12-3 or TRBV12-4 with TRBJ2-6, with TRBD1 identical over 7 bases. The TCR was taken from a male patient younger than 18 who had a stem cell transplant for acute lymphoblastic leukemia, so the T cells may come from the graft donor. CDR3 loop: CASGTEDSGANVLTF. The CDR3, as DNA: TGTGCCAGCGGGACAGAGGACTCTGGGGCCAACGTCCTGACTTTC.